This paragraph covers one T cell receptor (beta chain) sequence. Its specificity is unknown. Some 30,000 T cell genomes, or around 200 ng DNA, went into the sorted-subset replicate PCRs. As originally analysed: Junction-only immunoSEQ sequences carried no quality scores, so filtering differed. The protocol was immunoSEQ multiplex PCR, while the TCRdb copy is restricted to in-frame clones and leaves out a portion. From that table come the V and J calls and clone size; the DNA was used to work out D and trimming. The sample records 2.3 million or so clones, approximately 95% being singletons. This entry is derived from a study of shared clonotypes between healthy human individuals. Study-level background: The people who gave samples were a couple of women and a few men aged 18 to 49. General study findings and limits: Generation probabilities of non-shared clonotypes were lower (relative to those shared by all four donors).

Germline V gene sequence: CDR1 GTSNPN, CDR2 SVGIG (reference sequence). The CDR3 totals 15 residues. With V trimmed by 3 bases and J by 5 bases, 9 bases remained unmatched. J is TRBJ2-5 and V is TRBV30; 10 bases line up with TRBD1. This clonotype was sampled from a man aged 18 to 30 in good health. Some clones in this sample may be carry-over from other donors' samples. The sequencing input was naive CD4+ T cells from PBMCs. Regarding subset: CD45RA+ positively selected. The CDR3 DNA reads as TGTGCCTGGAGCGGCGGGGACAGGGGTTATGAGACCCAGTACTTC. Its protein is CAWSGGDRGYETQYF.